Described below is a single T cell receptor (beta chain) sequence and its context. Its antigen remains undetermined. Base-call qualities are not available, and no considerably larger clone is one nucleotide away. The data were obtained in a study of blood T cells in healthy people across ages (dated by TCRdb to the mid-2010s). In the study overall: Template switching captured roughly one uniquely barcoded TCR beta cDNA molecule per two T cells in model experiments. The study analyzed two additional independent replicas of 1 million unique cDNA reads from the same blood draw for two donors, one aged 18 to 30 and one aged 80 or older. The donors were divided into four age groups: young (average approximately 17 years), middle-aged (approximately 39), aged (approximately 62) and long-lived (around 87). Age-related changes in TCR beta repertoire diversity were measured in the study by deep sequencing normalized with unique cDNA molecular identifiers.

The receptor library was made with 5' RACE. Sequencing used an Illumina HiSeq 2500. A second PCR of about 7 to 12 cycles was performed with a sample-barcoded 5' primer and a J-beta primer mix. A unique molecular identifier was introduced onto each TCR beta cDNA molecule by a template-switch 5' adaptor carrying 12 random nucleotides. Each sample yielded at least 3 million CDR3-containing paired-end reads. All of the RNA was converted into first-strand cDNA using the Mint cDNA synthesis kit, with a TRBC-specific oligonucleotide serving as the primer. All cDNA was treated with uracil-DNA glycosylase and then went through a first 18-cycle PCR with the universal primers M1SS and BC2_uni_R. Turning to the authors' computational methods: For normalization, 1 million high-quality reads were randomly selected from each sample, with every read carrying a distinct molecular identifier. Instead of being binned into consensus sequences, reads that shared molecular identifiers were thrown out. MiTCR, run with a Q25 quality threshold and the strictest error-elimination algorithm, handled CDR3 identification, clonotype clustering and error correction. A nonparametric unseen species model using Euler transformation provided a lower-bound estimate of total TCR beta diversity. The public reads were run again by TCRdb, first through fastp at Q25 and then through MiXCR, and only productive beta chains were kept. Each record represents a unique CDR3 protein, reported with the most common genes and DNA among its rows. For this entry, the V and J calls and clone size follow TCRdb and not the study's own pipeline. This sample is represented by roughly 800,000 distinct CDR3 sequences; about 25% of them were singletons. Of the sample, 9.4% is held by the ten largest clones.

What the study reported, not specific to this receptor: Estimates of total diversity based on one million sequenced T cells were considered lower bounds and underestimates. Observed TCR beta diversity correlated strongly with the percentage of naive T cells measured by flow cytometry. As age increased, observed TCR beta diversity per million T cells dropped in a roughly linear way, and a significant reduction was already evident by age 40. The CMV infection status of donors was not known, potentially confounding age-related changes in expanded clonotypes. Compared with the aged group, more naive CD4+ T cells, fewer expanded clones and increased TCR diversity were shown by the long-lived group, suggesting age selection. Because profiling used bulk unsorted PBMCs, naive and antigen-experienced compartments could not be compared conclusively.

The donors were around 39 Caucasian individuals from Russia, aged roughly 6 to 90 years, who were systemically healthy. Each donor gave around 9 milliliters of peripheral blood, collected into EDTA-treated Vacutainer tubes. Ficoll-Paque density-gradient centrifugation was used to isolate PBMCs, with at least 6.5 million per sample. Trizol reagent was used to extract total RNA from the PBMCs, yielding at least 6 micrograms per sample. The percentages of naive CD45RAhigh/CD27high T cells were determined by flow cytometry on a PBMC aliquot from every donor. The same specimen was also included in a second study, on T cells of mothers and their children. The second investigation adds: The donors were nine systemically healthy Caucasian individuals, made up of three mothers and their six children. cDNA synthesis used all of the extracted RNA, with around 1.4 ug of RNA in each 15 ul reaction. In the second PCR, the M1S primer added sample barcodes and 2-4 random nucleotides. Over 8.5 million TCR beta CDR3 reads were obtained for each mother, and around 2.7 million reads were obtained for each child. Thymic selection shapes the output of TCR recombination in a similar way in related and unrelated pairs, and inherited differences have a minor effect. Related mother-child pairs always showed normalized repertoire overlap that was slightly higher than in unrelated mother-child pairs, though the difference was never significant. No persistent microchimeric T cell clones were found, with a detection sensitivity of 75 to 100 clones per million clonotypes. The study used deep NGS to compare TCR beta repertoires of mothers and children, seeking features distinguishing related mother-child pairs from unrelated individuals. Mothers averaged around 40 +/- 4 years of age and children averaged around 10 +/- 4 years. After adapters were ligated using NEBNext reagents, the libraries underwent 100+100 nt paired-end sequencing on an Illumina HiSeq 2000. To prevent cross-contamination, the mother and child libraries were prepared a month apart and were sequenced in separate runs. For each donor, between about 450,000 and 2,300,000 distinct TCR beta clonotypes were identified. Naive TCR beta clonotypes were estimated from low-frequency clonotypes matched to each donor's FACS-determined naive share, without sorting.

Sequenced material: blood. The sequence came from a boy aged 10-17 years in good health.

The sequenced DNA: TGTGCCAGCGAGGGGGCGAAAGAGACCCAGTACTTC. This codes for CASEGAKETQYF. The chain is encoded by TRBV28 joined to TRBJ2-5, with TRBD1 matching 7 junction bases. Reading the germline V gene gives CDR1 MDHEN and CDR2 SYDVKM. From cysteine to phenylalanine, the CDR3 is 12 amino acids long. Only the CDR3 DNA is retained, 36 bases long and in frame from the first base. The germline V end is reduced by 8 bases and the J end by 3 bases; junction bases left unmatched: 3.